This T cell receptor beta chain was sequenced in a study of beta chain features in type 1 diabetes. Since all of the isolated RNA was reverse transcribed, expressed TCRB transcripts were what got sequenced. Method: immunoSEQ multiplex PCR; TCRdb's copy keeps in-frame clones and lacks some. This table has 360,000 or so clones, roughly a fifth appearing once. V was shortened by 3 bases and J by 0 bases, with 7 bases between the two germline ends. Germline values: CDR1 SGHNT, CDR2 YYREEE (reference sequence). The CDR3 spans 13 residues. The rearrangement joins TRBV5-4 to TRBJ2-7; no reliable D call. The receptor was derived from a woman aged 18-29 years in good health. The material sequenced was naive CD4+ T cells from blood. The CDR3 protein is CASSSYSSYEQYF. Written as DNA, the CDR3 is TGTGCCAGCAGCTCTTACAGCTCCTACGAGCAGTACTTC.